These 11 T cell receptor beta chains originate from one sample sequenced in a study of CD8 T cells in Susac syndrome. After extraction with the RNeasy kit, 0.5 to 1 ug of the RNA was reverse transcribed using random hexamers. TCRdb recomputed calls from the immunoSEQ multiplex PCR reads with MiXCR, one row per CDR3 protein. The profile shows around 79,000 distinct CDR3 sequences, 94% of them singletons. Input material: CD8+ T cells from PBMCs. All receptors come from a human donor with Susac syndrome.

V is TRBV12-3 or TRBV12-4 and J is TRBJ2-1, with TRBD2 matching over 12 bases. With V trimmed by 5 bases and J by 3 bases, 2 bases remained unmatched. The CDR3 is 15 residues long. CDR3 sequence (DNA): TGTGCCAGCAGTCCACTAGCGGGGGGCTACAATGAGCAGTTCTTC. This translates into CASSPLAGGYNEQFF.

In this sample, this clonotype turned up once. CDR3 in DNA: TGCAGTGCTGAAGTCCAGAACACTGAAGCTTTCTTT. This sequence encodes CSAEVQNTEAFF. This sequence joins TRBV20-1 and TRBJ1-1, with D unclear. This CDR3 is built from 12 residues. Per the germline V gene, CDR1 is DFQATT and CDR2 is SNEGSKA (reference sequence). The V and J ends lost 5 bases and 1 base respectively, with 8 bases between them.

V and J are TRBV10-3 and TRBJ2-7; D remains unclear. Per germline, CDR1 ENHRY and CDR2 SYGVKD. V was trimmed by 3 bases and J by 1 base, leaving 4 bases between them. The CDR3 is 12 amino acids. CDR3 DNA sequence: TGTGCCATCAGTGATCTGTCCTACGAGCAGTACTTC. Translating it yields CAISDLSYEQYF.

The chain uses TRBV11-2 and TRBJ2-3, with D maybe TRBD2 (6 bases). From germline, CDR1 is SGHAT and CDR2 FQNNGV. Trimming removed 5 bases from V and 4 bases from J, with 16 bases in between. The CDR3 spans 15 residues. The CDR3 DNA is TGTGCCAGCAGCGCGTTGCGGGGACGGGCAGATACGCAGTATTTT. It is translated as CASSALRGRADTQYF.

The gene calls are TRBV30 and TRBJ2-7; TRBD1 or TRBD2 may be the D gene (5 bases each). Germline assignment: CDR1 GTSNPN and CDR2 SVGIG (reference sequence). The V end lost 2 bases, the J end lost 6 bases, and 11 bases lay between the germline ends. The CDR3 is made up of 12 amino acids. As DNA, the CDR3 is TGTGCCTGGAGTTTTGGGGGATCCGAGCAGTACTTC. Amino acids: CAWSFGGSEQYF.

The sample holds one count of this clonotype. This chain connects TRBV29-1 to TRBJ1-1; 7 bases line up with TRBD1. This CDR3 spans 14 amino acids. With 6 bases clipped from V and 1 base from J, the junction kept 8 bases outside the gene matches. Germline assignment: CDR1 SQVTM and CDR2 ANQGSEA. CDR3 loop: CSVRQGGGNTEAFF. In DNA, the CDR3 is TGCAGCGTCCGACAGGGAGGCGGGAACACTGAAGCTTTCTTT.

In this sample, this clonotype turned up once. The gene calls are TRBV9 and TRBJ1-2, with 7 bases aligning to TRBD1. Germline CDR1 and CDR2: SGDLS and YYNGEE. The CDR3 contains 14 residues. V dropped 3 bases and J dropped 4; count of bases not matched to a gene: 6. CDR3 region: CASSEDRSFYGYTF. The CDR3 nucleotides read TGTGCCAGCAGCGAGGACAGGTCCTTCTATGGCTACACCTTC.

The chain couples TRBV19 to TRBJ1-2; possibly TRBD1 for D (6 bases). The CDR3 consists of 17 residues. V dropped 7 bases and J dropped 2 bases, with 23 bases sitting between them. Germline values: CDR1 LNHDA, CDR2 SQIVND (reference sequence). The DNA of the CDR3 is TGTGCCAGTACCAAAGGGGGAGAGAAACCCAAGAACTATGGCTACACCTTC. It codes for CASTKGGEKPKNYGYTF.

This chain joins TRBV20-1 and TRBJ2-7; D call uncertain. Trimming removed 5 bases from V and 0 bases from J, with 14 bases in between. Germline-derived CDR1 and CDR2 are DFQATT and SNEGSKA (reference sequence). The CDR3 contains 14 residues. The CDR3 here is CSASKASHSYEQYF. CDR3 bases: TGCAGTGCTTCCAAGGCCAGCCACTCCTACGAGCAGTACTTC.

The CDR3 loop is CASSEGDIQYF. Here the CDR3 DNA reads TGTGCCAGCAGTGAAGGGGACATTCAGTACTTC. The genes are TRBV25-1 and TRBJ2-4, with D hard to call. V gave up 2 bases and J gave up 8 bases, with 4 bases separating them. CDR1 MGHDK and CDR2 SYGVNS come from the germline V gene. The CDR3 is 11 residues long.

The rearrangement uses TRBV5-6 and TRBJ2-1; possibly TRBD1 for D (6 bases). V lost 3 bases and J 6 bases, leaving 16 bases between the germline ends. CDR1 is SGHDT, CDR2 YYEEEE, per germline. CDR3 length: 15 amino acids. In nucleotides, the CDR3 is TGTGCCAGCAGCTCAACGGCAGGGGTTGCCAATGAGCAGTTCTTC. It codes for CASSSTAGVANEQFF.